These 3 T cell receptor beta chains share one sample of origin, sequenced in a study of blood T cell repertoires in COVID-19. Repertoires were generated with immunoSEQ multiplex PCR, while TCRdb's copy carries only in-frame clones and drops some. This table has 200,000 or so clones, 86% appearing once. The specimen sequenced was peripheral blood. The origin of the receptors is a woman in her 70s with acute or convalescent COVID-19.

The J gene is TRBJ1-2, the V gene TRBV18, with 12 bases matching TRBD1. The CDR3 loop spans 15 amino acids. V shed 5 bases and J 7 bases; nucleotides not matched to a gene: 8. In germline, CDR1 is KGHSH, CDR2 LQKENI. CDR3: CASSFPGQGAGGYTF. For the CDR3, the DNA is TGTGCCAGCTCATTCCCGGGACAGGGGGCCGGTGGCTACACCTTC. Full variable domain (rest looked up from reference TRBV18 and TRBJ1-2): NAGVMQNPRHLVRRRGQEARLRCSPMKGHSHVYWYRQLPEEGLKFMVYLQKENIIDESGMPKERFSAEFPKEGPSILRIQQVVRGDSAAYFCASSFPGQGAGGYTFGSGTRLTVV.

This clone was seen just once. The gene calls are TRBV3-1 (or the pseudogene TRBV3-2) and TRBJ2-2; 9 bases are a match to TRBD1. This CDR3 is 16 amino acids long. In germline, CDR1 is LGHDT, CDR2 YNNKEL (reference sequence). J was trimmed by 5 bases and V by 3 bases; bases with no gene match: 7. The CDR3 loop is CASSQTGGVVTGELFF. The CDR3 DNA reads TGTGCCAGCAGCCAGACAGGGGGTGTTGTAACCGGGGAGCTGTTTTTT.

Points on this clone: Within the sample, other DNA sequences also encode this same CDR3. The chain is built from TRBV28 and TRBJ1-2; 7 bases are shared with TRBD1. Per germline, CDR1 MDHEN and CDR2 SYDVKM. V shed 2 bases, J shed 2 bases, and the junction held 2 bases outside the gene matches. The CDR3 loop spans 14 amino acids. The CDR3 loop is CASSLPGQNYGYTF. CDR3 DNA sequence: TGTGCCAGCAGTTTACCGGGACAGAACTATGGCTACACCTTC.